These 5 T cell receptor beta chains came from one sample sequenced in a study of T cell repertoires in cytomegalovirus infection. Antigens for these TCRs are unknown. A single record per CDR3 protein comes from TCRdb applying MiXCR to the reads. The table lists 450,000 to 600,000 distinct CDR3 sequences, 25% to 35% of them singletons. Specimen: cultured PBMCs, collected from culture after CMV antigen stimulation. The receptors here all came from a human donor in good health (CMV status not recorded). Some clones in this sample may be carry-over from other donors' samples.

This chain links TRBV7-2 with TRBJ2-7, with 12 bases identical to TRBD2. The CDR3 covers 17 residues. Germline V gives CDR1 SGHTA, CDR2 FQGNSA. The trim removed 5 bases at V and 1 base at J, leaving 9 bases unmatched. The CDR3 region is CASSDNGLAGPSYEQYF. Written as DNA, the CDR3 is TGTGCCAGCAGCGATAATGGACTAGCGGGACCTTCCTACGAGCAGTACTTC.

This chain uses TRBV29-1 with TRBJ2-7; D is unresolved. The CDR3 has 12 amino acids. The ends were cut back, 2 bases at V and 2 bases at J, with 7 bases in the middle. Germline CDR1 and CDR2: SQVTM and ANQGSEA. The CDR3 sequence: CSVETGPYEQYF. CDR3 bases: TGCAGCGTTGAAACCGGACCCTACGAGCAGTACTTC.

The chain employs TRBV7-3 and TRBJ2-7, with 7 bases fitting TRBD2. V lost 3 bases, J lost 0 bases, and 5 bases stayed unmatched. The CDR3 is 15 residues long. Germline CDR1 SGHTA, CDR2 FQGTGA. This CDR3 reads CASSFMGGSSYEQYF. The CDR3 DNA sequence: TGTGCCAGCAGCTTTATGGGGGGGAGCTCCTACGAGCAGTACTTC.

This chain joins TRBV12-3 or TRBV12-4 and TRBJ2-6; D may be TRBD1 or TRBD2 (5 bases each). The CDR3 has 15 residues. With 8 bases removed from V and 2 bases from J, the gap between germline ends came to 13 bases. The CDR3 loop is CASGERGTGANVLTF. Here the CDR3 DNA reads TGTGCCAGCGGAGAGAGGGGCACTGGGGCCAACGTCCTGACTTTC.

This chain uses TRBV6-2 or TRBV6-3 with TRBJ2-1; D might be TRBD1 (6 bases). Trimming removed 0 bases at V and 6 bases at J, with 9 bases between. This CDR3 comprises 14 residues. Germline V gives CDR1 MNHEY, CDR2 SVGEGT. CDR3 coding DNA: TGTGCCAGCAGTTACTCGGGGGCTCTCAATGAGCAGTTCTTC. It translates to CASSYSGALNEQFF.